What follows are 7 T cell receptor beta chains derived from one specimen sequenced in a study of monozygotic twins with inflammatory bowel disease. TCRdb reprocessed the 5' RACE reads and stores each CDR3 protein as one record, lacking DNA. There are approximately 40,000 distinct CDR3 sequences in the sample, with 5.3% held by the top ten. The sample taken for sequencing was blood. The receptors come from a human donor with ulcerative colitis or Crohn's disease, or a healthy co-twin of an affected twin (not recorded which).

The V gene is TRBV28, the J gene TRBJ1-1; TCRdb's assignment of TRBD1 cannot be checked, as there is no DNA. The germline V gene encodes CDR1 MDHEN and CDR2 SYDVKM. The CDR3 has 13 residues. CDR3 region: CASSPPGQGTAFF.

This chain uses TRBV2 with TRBJ2-7. CDR1 is SNHLY and CDR2 is FYNNEI in the germline V gene. The CDR3 consists of 13 residues. This CDR3 reads CASKAGSSYEQYF.

The V and J genes are TRBV20-1 and TRBJ2-1; the D call from TCRdb, TRBD2, cannot be confirmed without DNA. The CDR3 contains 17 residues. CDR1 DFQATT and CDR2 SNEGSKA come from the germline V gene (reference sequence). The chain's CDR3 is CSACRASGVLFENEQFF.

The rearrangement joins TRBV5-1 to TRBJ2-5; TCRdb's D call, TRBD1, is unchecked because there is no DNA. The CDR3 is made up of 14 amino acids. Germline CDR1 is SGHRS and CDR2 is YFSETQ. The CDR3 here is CASSPGRGRETQYF. Looking up the rest from reference TRBV5-1 and TRBJ2-5 gives the full variable domain: KAGVTQTPRYLIKTRGQQVTLSCSPISGHRSVSWYQQTPGQGLQFLFEYFSETQRNKGNFPGRFSGRQFSNSRSEMNVSTLELGDSALYLCASSPGRGRETQYFGPGTRLLVL.

The chain recombines TRBV25-1 with TRBJ2-7; the TRBD1 assignment by TCRdb is unverifiable without DNA. Germline V gene sequence: CDR1 MGHDK, CDR2 SYGVNS. The CDR3 contains 14 residues. The CDR3 protein is CASSGRDRTYEQYF.

The CDR3 reads CASSHSATGANVLTF. V and J are TRBV3-1 and TRBJ2-6. Per germline, CDR1 LGHDT and CDR2 YNNKEL (reference sequence). The CDR3 has 15 residues. Full variable domain (missing parts from reference TRBV3-1 and TRBJ2-6): DTAVSQTPKYLVTQMGNDKSIKCEQNLGHDTMYWYKQDSKKFLKIMFSYNNKELIINETVPNRFSPKSPDKAHLNLHINSLELGDSAVYFCASSHSATGANVLTFGAGSRLTVL.

The chain links TRBV28 to TRBJ2-4; there is no DNA to check the TCRdb D call of TRBD2. Looked up from germline, CDR1 is MDHEN and CDR2 is SYDVKM. There are 17 residues in the CDR3. The CDR3 region is CASTRTSGRFAKNIQYF.